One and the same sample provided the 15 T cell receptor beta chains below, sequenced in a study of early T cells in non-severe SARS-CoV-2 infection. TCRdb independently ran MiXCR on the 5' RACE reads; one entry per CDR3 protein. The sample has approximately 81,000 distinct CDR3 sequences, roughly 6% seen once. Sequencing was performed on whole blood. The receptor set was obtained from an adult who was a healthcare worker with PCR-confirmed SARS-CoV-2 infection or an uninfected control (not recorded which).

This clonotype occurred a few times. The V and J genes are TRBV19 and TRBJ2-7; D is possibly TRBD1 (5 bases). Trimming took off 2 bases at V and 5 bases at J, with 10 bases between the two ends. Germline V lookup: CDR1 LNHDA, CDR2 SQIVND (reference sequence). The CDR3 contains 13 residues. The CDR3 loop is CASSIRQGNEQYF. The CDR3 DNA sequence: TGTGCCAGTAGTATACGGCAGGGCAACGAGCAGTACTTC.

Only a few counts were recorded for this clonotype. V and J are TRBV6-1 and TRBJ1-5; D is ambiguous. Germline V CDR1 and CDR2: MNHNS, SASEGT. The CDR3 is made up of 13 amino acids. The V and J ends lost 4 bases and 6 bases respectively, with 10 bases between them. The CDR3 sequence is CASSAMRVQPQHF. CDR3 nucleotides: TGTGCCAGCAGTGCCATGAGGGTTCAGCCCCAGCATTTT.

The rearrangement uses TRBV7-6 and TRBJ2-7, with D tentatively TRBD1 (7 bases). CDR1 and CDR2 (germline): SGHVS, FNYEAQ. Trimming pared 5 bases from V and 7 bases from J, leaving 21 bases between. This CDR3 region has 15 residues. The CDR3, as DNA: TGTGCCAGCAGCACAACCGGACAGGCCGCGGGAGAGCAGTACTTC. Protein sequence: CASSTTGQAAGEQYF.

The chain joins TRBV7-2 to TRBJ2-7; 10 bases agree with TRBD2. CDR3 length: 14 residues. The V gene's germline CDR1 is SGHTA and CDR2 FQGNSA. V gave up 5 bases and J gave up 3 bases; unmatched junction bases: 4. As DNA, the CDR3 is TGTGCCAGCAGCCAGGGACTAGCGAACTACGAGCAGTACTTC. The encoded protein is CASSQGLANYEQYF.

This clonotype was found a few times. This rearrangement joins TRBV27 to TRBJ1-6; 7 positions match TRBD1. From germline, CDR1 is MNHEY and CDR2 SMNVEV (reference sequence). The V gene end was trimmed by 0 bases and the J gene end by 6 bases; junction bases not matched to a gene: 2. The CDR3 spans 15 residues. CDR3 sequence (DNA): TGTGCCAGCAGTTTATCTGGGACAGTTAATTCACCCCTCCACTTT. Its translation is CASSLSGTVNSPLHF.

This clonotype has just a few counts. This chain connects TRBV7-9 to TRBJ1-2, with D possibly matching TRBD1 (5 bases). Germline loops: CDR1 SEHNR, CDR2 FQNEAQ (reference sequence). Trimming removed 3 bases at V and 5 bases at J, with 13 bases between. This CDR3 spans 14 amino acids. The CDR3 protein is CASSLADSAYGYTF. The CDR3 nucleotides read TGTGCCAGCAGCTTGGCAGACAGTGCGTATGGCTACACCTTC.

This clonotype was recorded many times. CDR3 sequence (DNA): TGCGCCAGCAGCCAGTACGGGACAGCAGATTCACCCCTCCACTTT. It specifies CASSQYGTADSPLHF. The V gene is TRBV4-1, the J gene TRBJ1-6, with 7 positions matching TRBD1. Losses at the gene ends were 3 bases for V and 8 bases for J; bases not matched to a gene: 7. Germline CDR1 and CDR2: MGHRA and YSYEKL. The CDR3 has 15 residues.

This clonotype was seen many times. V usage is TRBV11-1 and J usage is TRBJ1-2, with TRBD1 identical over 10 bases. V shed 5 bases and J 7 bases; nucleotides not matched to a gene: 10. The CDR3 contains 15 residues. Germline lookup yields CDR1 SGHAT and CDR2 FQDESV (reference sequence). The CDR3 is CASSREPGQGSGYTF. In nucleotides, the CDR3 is TGTGCCAGCAGCAGAGAACCGGGACAGGGGAGTGGCTACACCTTC.

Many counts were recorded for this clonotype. In DNA form, the CDR3 reads TGTGCTAGTGGTTTAGGGGACCCCAATCCTGGGGAGCTGTTTTTT. Translating gives CASGLGDPNPGELFF. V and J are TRBV12-5 and TRBJ2-2; D is possibly TRBD1 or TRBD2 (5 bases each). Germline V gene data show CDR1 as LGHNT and CDR2 as FRNRAP. The V end was cut by 3 bases, the J end by 8 bases, with 16 bases between. CDR3 length: 15 residues.

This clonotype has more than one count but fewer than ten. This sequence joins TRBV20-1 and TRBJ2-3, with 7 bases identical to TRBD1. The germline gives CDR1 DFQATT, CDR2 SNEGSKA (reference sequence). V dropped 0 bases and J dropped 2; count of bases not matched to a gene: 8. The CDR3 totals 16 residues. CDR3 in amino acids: CSARDGEGGYTDTQYF. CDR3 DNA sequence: TGCAGTGCTAGAGATGGAGAAGGGGGCTACACAGATACGCAGTATTTT.

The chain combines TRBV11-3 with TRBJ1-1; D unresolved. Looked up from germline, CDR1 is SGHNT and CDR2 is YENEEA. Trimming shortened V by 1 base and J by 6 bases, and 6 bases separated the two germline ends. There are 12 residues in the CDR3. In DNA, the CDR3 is TGTGCCAGCAGCTTAGGGAGGGCTGAAGCTTTCTTT. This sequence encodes CASSLGRAEAFF.

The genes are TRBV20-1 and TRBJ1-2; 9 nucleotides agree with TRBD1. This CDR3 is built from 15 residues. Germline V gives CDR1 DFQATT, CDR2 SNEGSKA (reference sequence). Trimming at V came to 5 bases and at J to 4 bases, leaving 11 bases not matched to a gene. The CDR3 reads CSAQGIGQGTYGYTF. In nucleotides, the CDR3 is TGCAGTGCTCAGGGGATAGGACAGGGGACCTATGGCTACACCTTC.

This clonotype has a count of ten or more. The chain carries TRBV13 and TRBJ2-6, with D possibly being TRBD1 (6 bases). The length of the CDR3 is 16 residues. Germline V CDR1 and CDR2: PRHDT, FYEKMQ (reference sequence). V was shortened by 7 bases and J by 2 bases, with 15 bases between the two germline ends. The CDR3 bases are TGTGCCAGCACCATTTCCCCAGGGGCTGGGGCCAACGTCCTGACTTTC. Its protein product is CASTISPGAGANVLTF.

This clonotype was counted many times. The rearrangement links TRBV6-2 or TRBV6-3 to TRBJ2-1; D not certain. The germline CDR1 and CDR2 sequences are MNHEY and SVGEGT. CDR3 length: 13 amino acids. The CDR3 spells CGSKRSKYNEQFF. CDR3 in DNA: TGTGGCTCCAAGAGGTCTAAATACAATGAGCAGTTCTTC.

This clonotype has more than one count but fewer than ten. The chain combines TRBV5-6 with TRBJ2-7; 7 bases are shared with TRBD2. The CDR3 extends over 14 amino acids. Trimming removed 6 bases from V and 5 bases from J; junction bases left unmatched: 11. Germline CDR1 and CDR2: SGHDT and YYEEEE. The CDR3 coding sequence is TGTGCCAGCACAAGGGAGGGGTATGTGCACGAGCAGTACTTC. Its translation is CASTREGYVHEQYF.